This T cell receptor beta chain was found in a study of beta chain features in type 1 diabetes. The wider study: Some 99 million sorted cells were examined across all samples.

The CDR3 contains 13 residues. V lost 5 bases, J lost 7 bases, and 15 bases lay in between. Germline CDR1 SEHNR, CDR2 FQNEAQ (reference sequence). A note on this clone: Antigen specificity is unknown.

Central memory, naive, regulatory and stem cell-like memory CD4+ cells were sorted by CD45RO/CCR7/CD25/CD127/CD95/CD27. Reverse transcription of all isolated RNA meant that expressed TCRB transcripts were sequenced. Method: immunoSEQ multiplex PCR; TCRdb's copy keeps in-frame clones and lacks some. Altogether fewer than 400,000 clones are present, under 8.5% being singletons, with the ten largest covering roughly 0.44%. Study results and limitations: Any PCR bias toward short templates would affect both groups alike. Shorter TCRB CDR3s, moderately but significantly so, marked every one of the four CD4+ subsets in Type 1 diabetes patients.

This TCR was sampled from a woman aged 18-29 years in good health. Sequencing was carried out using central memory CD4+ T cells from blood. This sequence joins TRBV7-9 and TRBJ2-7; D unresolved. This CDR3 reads CASSPPGSREQYF. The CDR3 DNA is TGTGCCAGCAGCCCTCCAGGTTCGAGGGAGCAGTACTTC. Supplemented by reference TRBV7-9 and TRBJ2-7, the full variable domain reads DTGVSQNPRHKITKRGQNVTFRCDPISEHNRLYWYRQTLGQGPEFLTYFQNEAQLEKSRLLSDRFSAERPKGSFSTLEIQRTEQGDSAMYLCASSPPGSREQYFGPGTRLTVT.